The entry below describes one TCR beta chain. Profiled with immunoSEQ multiplex PCR; TCRdb holds only in-frame clones, not every one. The sample holds 9,400 or so clones, roughly 90% seen once. V was shortened by 6 bases and J by 2 bases, with 11 bases between the two germline ends. CDR3 length: 14 residues. Germline values: CDR1 SNHLY, CDR2 FYNNEI. This entry comes from a study of regulatory and conventional T cells in RAG deficiency. Blood CD4+ CD25-high CD127-low regulatory T cells supplied the genomic DNA template. The sample also formed part of further work on regulatory T cells. That report notes: The primer mix had 52 TRBV and 13 TRBJ primers.

The source of this sequence is a human donor in good health. Sequencing used Tregs sorted from blood. V usage is TRBV2 and J usage is TRBJ2-1; D is unclear. The CDR3 loop reads CASRTLSPYNEQFF. In nucleotides, the CDR3 is TGTGCCAGCAGGACCCTTAGCCCCTACAATGAGCAGTTCTTC.